These 5 T cell receptor beta chains came from one sample sequenced in a study of T cells in Graves' hyperthyroidism and ophthalmopathy. TCR beta CDR3 sequences were amplified from RNA transcripts. With the HTBI primer set, the TCR CDR3 went through a first round of RT-PCR. TCRdb reprocessed the multiplex PCR reads via MiXCR and lists one record per CDR3 protein. This table holds about 500,000 distinct CDR3 sequences, roughly 15% found once. What was sequenced was blood. All receptors derive from a woman aged 25 to 45 with Graves' ophthalmopathy.

The chain combines TRBV7-8 with TRBJ1-3; D is unresolved. Trimming pared 3 bases from V and 8 bases from J, leaving 11 bases between. This CDR3 comprises 13 residues. Germline CDR1 is SGHVS and CDR2 is FQNEAQ. As DNA, the CDR3 is TGTGCCAGCAGCTTGGTCCTCGAGGACACCATATATTTT. This encodes CASSLVLEDTIYF. The entire variable domain, with the rest obtained from reference TRBV7-8 and TRBJ1-3, is as follows: GAGVSQSPRYKVAKRGQDVALRCDPISGHVSLFWYQQALGQGPEFLTYFQNEAQLDKSGLPSDRFFAERPEGSVSTLKIQRTQQEDSAVYLCASSLVLEDTIYFGEGSWLTVV.

This clonotype was detected many times. The rearrangement links TRBV2 to TRBJ2-7; TRBD2 matches at 8 bases. The CDR3 loop spans 16 amino acids. Germline assignment: CDR1 SNHLY and CDR2 FYNNEI. Germline trimming cut 2 bases from V and 1 base from J; bases unmatched to any gene: 7. CDR3: CASSEQGGRFSYEQYF. In DNA, the CDR3 is TGTGCCAGCAGTGAACAAGGCGGGAGGTTTTCCTACGAGCAGTACTTC.

This clonotype was counted at least ten times. Here the CDR3 DNA reads TGTGCCACCAGCCCCAGGGGTGACATTCAGTACTTC. Translating it yields CATSPRGDIQYF. The rearrangement joins TRBV15 to TRBJ2-4; D perhaps matches TRBD1 (6 bases). The CDR3 sequence is 12 residues long. CDR1 LNHNV and CDR2 YYDKDF come from the germline V gene (reference sequence). V lost 5 bases and J 8 bases, leaving 10 bases between the germline ends. Based on the CDR3 plus reference TRBV15 and TRBJ2-4, the full variable domain is DAMVIQNPRYQVTQFGKPVTLSCSQTLNHNVMYWYQQKSSQAPKLLFHYYDKDFNNEADTPDNFQSRRPNTSFCFLDIRSPGLGDTAMYLCATSPRGDIQYFGAGTRLSVL.

In its sample, this clonotype was seen many times. This chain connects TRBV7-8 to TRBJ2-1; D ambiguous. V was trimmed by 2 bases and J by 4 bases, leaving 12 bases between them. This CDR3 contains 15 residues. Germline V gene sequence: CDR1 SGHVS, CDR2 FQNEAQ. The CDR3 is CASSLRQILYNEQFF. CDR3 sequence (DNA): TGTGCCAGCAGCTTACGGCAAATATTATACAATGAGCAGTTCTTC.

This rearrangement joins TRBV2 to TRBJ2-7, with D possibly being TRBD2 (5 bases). Germline V gives CDR1 SNHLY, CDR2 FYNNEI. Trimming left V 6 bases short and J 4 bases short, with 22 bases between. This CDR3 is built from 16 residues. CDR3 residues: CASSYHGNILGYEQYF. The CDR3 coding sequence is TGTGCCAGCAGCTACCACGGGAATATCCTTGGGTACGAGCAGTACTTC.